These 22 T cell receptor beta chains came from one sample sequenced in a study of T-cell memory formation after mild COVID-19. MiXCR was run by TCRdb on the 5' RACE reads, yielding one entry per CDR3 protein. The sample records roughly 110,000 distinct CDR3 sequences, around 15% being singletons. Sequenced: PBMCs or a T cell subset sorted from them (not recorded which). The receptors stem from an adult woman who had mild COVID-19 (a few samples of this study predate the infection). Cell type and time point are not known.

The chain is built from TRBV5-6 and TRBJ2-3; tentative D call: TRBD2 (5 bases). V was clipped by 4 bases and J by 0 bases, with 15 bases between them. The CDR3 is made up of 16 amino acids. The germline CDR1 and CDR2 sequences are SGHDT and YYEEEE. CDR3 amino acids: CASSPDFSPSTDTQYF. For the CDR3, the DNA is TGTGCCAGCAGCCCGGACTTCTCACCCAGCACAGATACGCAGTATTTT.

This clonotype was seen a few times. The chain joins TRBV5-1 to TRBJ2-7; 9 bases are shared with TRBD2. With 4 bases clipped from V and 4 bases from J, the junction kept 15 bases outside the gene matches. Germline CDR1 SGHRS, CDR2 YFSETQ. The CDR3 totals 17 residues. CDR3 protein: CASSLFVQREVRYEQYF. In DNA, the CDR3 is TGCGCCAGCAGCCTCTTCGTCCAGCGGGAGGTTAGGTACGAGCAGTACTTC.

This clonotype showed up many times. DNA of the CDR3: TGCGCCAGCAGCCAAGATACCCAGACTGGGGCCAACGTCCTGACTTTC. The encoded protein is CASSQDTQTGANVLTF. V gene TRBV4-3 combines with J gene TRBJ2-6; no definite D call. Trimming removed 0 bases from V and 2 bases from J, with 8 bases in between. This CDR3 spans 16 amino acids. The germline CDR1 and CDR2 sequences are LGHNA and YSLEER.

The chain uses TRBV7-2 and TRBJ2-1, with D possibly TRBD1 on 5 matching bases. With 5 bases removed from V and 4 bases from J, the gap between germline ends came to 15 bases. Per the germline V gene, CDR1 is SGHTA and CDR2 is FQGNSA. The CDR3 has 15 residues. The CDR3 protein is CASSLDTATYNEQFF. The CDR3 bases are TGTGCCAGCAGCCTGGACACGGCAACATACAATGAGCAGTTCTTC.

The V and J genes are TRBV2 and TRBJ2-7; possible D gene TRBD1, 5 bases. Per the germline V gene, CDR1 is SNHLY and CDR2 is FYNNEI. V lost 0 bases to trimming and J lost 5 bases, with 14 bases between them. The CDR3 consists of 15 residues. The CDR3 DNA follows: TGTGCCAGCAGTGAAGCAGGGGCCGGCACTGACGAGCAGTACTTC. It yields the protein CASSEAGAGTDEQYF.

Here the CDR3 reads CASIPRGGSTDTQYF. The CDR3 bases are TGTGCCAGCATCCCACGCGGGGGGAGCACAGATACGCAGTATTTT. This chain connects TRBV5-4 to TRBJ2-3; 8 bases align to TRBD2. This CDR3 spans 15 amino acids. Germline V gives CDR1 SGHNT, CDR2 YYREEE (reference sequence). V lost 6 bases and J lost 0; bases outside the gene matches: 6.

The V gene is TRBV9, the J gene TRBJ2-1; D unresolved. Per germline, CDR1 SGDLS and CDR2 YYNGEE. This CDR3 contains 13 residues. Trimming pared 0 bases from V and 10 bases from J, leaving 11 bases between. CDR3 sequence (DNA): TGTGCCAGCAGCGTAGCTGGGTGGGCGGAGCAGTTCTTC. It is translated as CASSVAGWAEQFF.

The sample holds a few counts of this clonotype. The chain joins TRBV7-3 to TRBJ2-2; unclear D gene. Germline V gene sequence: CDR1 SGHTA, CDR2 FQGTGA. The V gene lost 0 bases and the J gene lost 1 base, with 3 bases spanning the gap. The CDR3 runs 14 residues. The CDR3, as DNA: TGTGCCAGCAGCTTAACGGGGAACACCGGGGAGCTGTTTTTT. Translating it yields CASSLTGNTGELFF.

In its sample, this clonotype was seen a few times. The chain joins TRBV7-9 to TRBJ2-1, with no clear D. The germline gives CDR1 SEHNR, CDR2 FQNEAQ (reference sequence). The CDR3 covers 17 residues. Trimming stripped 6 bases from V and 6 bases from J, with 24 bases between. CDR3 loop: CASSSTVEPSVINEQFF. CDR3 bases: TGTGCCAGCAGTTCCACCGTGGAGCCCTCGGTGATCAATGAGCAGTTCTTC.

This clonotype was seen more than once but under ten times. V usage is TRBV20-1 and J usage is TRBJ2-5, with D possibly TRBD1 on 6 matching bases. Germline lookup yields CDR1 DFQATT and CDR2 SNEGSKA (reference sequence). V shed 6 bases and J shed 5 bases, with 13 bases lying between them. The CDR3 extends over 12 amino acids. The CDR3 DNA reads as TGCAGTGCCACTCAGGGGCGGGAGACCCAGTACTTC. Protein sequence: CSATQGRETQYF.

The V call is TRBV27, the J call TRBJ1-1; D is possibly TRBD1 (5 bases). CDR3 size: 14 residues. The V and J ends lost 0 bases and 6 bases respectively, with 11 bases between them. CDR1 MNHEY and CDR2 SMNVEV come from the germline V gene (reference sequence). The CDR3 DNA reads TGTGCCAGCAGTTTATCGATCGGGGGACCTGAAGCTTTCTTT. This translates into CASSLSIGGPEAFF.

The chain recombines TRBV7-9 with TRBJ1-2; no clear D gene. The CDR3 has 13 amino acids. The germline V and J ends were trimmed by 0 bases and 4 bases, with 6 bases remaining between them. Looked up from germline, CDR1 is SEHNR and CDR2 is FQNEAQ (reference sequence). The CDR3 DNA is TGTGCCAGCAGCTTAGCGGGATCCTATGGCTACACCTTC. Amino acids: CASSLAGSYGYTF.

This clonotype was counted between two and nine times. V usage is TRBV5-4 and J usage is TRBJ1-4; D uncertain. Between the trimmed V and J ends, which lost 0 bases and 5 bases, there was a span of 17 bases. The CDR3 runs to 17 residues. CDR1 is SGHNT and CDR2 is YYREEE in the germline V gene (reference sequence). Here the CDR3 reads CASSLATAAVGNEKLFF. The CDR3 DNA reads as TGTGCCAGCAGCTTGGCCACGGCAGCGGTGGGGAATGAAAAACTGTTTTTT.

This clonotype was found a few times. J is TRBJ1-4 and V is TRBV7-2; no firm D call. V shed 5 bases and J shed 3 bases, with 4 bases lying between them. The CDR3 sequence is 12 residues long. Germline V gene data show CDR1 as SGHTA and CDR2 as FQGNSA. CDR3 bases: TGTGCCAGCAGCCCAGCTAATGAAAAACTGTTTTTT. This gives the protein CASSPANEKLFF. The whole variable domain, filled in from reference TRBV7-2 and TRBJ1-4, reads GAGVSQSPSNKVTEKGKDVELRCDPISGHTALYWYRQSLGQGLEFLIYFQGNSAPDKSGLPSDRFSAERTGGSVSTLTIQRTQQEDSAVYLCASSPANEKLFFGSGTQLSVL.

The rearrangement joins TRBV5-5 to TRBJ2-3; D may be TRBD1 or TRBD2 (5 bases each). V dropped 2 bases and J dropped 4 bases, with 17 bases sitting between them. The CDR3 loop spans 16 amino acids. From germline, CDR1 is SGHKS and CDR2 YYEKEE (reference sequence). The CDR3 reads CASSFGDLVVADTQYF. CDR3 bases: TGTGCCAGCAGCTTTGGGGACCTCGTGGTCGCAGATACGCAGTATTTT.

This sequence joins TRBV5-1 and TRBJ1-2; a weak D match, TRBD1 (5 bases). V lost 0 bases and J 6 bases, leaving 12 bases between the germline ends. This CDR3 has 14 residues. Germline-derived CDR1 and CDR2 are SGHRS and YFSETQ. The DNA for the CDR3 is TGCGCCAGCAGCTTGGAGTTGTGGGGCGATGGCTACACCTTC. Translated: CASSLELWGDGYTF.

This clonotype was recorded at least ten times. The chain carries TRBV6-5 and TRBJ2-7, with 7 bases lining up with TRBD2. The CDR3 sequence is 14 residues long. J gave up 2 bases and V 6 bases, and 7 bases lay outside the gene matches. Germline CDR1 reads MNHEY; CDR2 reads SVGAGI. The DNA of the CDR3 is TGTGCCAGCAGGCAAAGCCTAGCGGCCTACGAGCAGTACTTC. This translates into CASRQSLAAYEQYF.

The gene calls are TRBV5-6 and TRBJ2-7; TRBD1 agrees at 8 bases. Per the germline V gene, CDR1 is SGHDT and CDR2 is YYEEEE. J lost 9 bases, V lost 4 bases, and 6 bases had no gene match. The CDR3 is 12 residues long. The CDR3 bases are TGTGCCAGCAGCCAGGGGGCCGCAGGGCAGTACTTC. Translation gives CASSQGAAGQYF.

The chain is built from TRBV5-1 and TRBJ2-7, with D uncertain. There are 13 residues in the CDR3. Germline values: CDR1 SGHRS, CDR2 YFSETQ. V was cut by 3 bases and J by 4 bases, with 11 bases left in between. The CDR3 DNA sequence: TGCGCCAGCAGCTCGCAGGCGCCGTACGAGCAGTACTTC. It codes for CASSSQAPYEQYF.

This clonotype has ten or more counts. The chain has TRBV7-8 and TRBJ2-7, with TRBD1 matching 11 bases. This CDR3 region has 17 residues. Germline CDR1 reads SGHVS; CDR2 reads FQNEAQ. Losses at the gene ends were 1 base for V and 1 base for J; bases not matched to a gene: 6. DNA for the CDR3: TGTGCCAGCAGCTTAGGGACAGGGGGCCTCGATTCCTACGAGCAGTACTTC. It codes for CASSLGTGGLDSYEQYF. Together with reference TRBV7-8 and TRBJ2-7, the CDR3 gives the full variable domain: GAGVSQSPRYKVAKRGQDVALRCDPISGHVSLFWYQQALGQGPEFLTYFQNEAQLDKSGLPSDRFFAERPEGSVSTLKIQRTQQEDSAVYLCASSLGTGGLDSYEQYFGPGTRLTVT.

There are a few counts of this clonotype. This chain connects TRBV5-1 to TRBJ2-2; no clear D. This CDR3 contains 15 residues. Germline CDR1 reads SGHRS; CDR2 reads YFSETQ. Trimming left V 0 bases short and J 2 bases short, with 8 bases between. The CDR3 spells CASSLGRLNTGELFF. The CDR3 coding sequence is TGCGCCAGCAGCTTGGGGCGGCTTAACACCGGGGAGCTGTTTTTT.

The chain recombines TRBV7-6 with TRBJ2-2; TRBD2 aligns across 8 bases. The CDR3 consists of 16 residues. The V gene end was trimmed by 6 bases and the J gene end by 0 bases; junction bases not matched to a gene: 6. CDR1 and CDR2 from the germline V gene are SGHVS and FNYEAQ. The CDR3: CASRPAGGANTGELFF. The CDR3 DNA reads as TGTGCCAGCAGGCCGGCGGGGGGCGCGAACACCGGGGAGCTGTTTTTT.